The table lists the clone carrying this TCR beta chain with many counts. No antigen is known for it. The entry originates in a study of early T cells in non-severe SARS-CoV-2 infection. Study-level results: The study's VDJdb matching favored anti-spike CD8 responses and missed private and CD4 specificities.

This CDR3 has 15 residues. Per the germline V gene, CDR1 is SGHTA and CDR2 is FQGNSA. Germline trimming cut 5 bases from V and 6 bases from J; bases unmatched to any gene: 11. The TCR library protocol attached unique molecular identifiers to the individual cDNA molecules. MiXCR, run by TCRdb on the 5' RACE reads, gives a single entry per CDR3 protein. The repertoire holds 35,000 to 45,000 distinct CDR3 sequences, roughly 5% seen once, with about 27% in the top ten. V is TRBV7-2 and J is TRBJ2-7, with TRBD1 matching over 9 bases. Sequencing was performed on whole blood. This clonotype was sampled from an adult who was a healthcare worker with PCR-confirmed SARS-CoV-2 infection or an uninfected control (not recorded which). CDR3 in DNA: TGTGCCAGCAGCCCCTCCGGGACAGGGAATTTCGAGCAGTACTTC. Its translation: CASSPSGTGNFEQYF.